This entry concerns a single T cell receptor (beta chain). Its antigen is not identified. This entry belongs to a study of OX40 agonist ivuxolimab in advanced cancers. This table comes from immunoSEQ multiplex PCR, and its TCRdb copy is limited to in-frame clones, with some not included. This table holds approximately 74,000 clones, approximately 92% found once. The germline V gene has CDR1 LGHNA and CDR2 YSLEER. The junction had 11 bases not matched to a gene; V was cut back by 1 base and J by 5 bases. The CDR3 is 17 residues long. Points from the study as a whole: Partial responders at 0.1-3.0 mg/kg had among the lowest clonal expansion. Compared with CD4+, CD8+ T cells on average had more expanded clones. Both blood CD4+ and CD8+ T cells showed clonal growth by week 6 at 0.1 to 3.0 mg/kg.

The material sequenced was CD4+ or CD8+ T cells sorted from blood, taken in a trial of the OX40 agonist ivuxolimab. This clonotype was obtained from an adult with an advanced solid tumor such as melanoma, head and neck, liver or kidney cancer. The chain is built from TRBV4-3 and TRBJ2-3; 8 bases agree with TRBD2. The CDR3 protein is CASSQVRGSGAGDTQYF. DNA of the CDR3: TGCGCCAGCAGCCAAGTTAGGGGTAGCGGGGCTGGAGATACGCAGTATTTT.